This TCR beta chain was identified during a study of T-cell memory formation after mild COVID-19. Study conclusions and caveats: Among clones contracting day 15 to 85, CD4/CD8 was balanced, whereas later expanders leaned CD4+.

Using its own MiXCR run on the 5' RACE reads, TCRdb lists one record per CDR3 protein. The table includes approximately 410,000 distinct CDR3 sequences, less than 25% detected once. Only a few counts were recorded for this clonotype. What it binds is not known. The CDR3 length is 15 residues. Trimming left V 0 bases short and J 4 bases short, with 13 bases between. The germline V gene encodes CDR1 LNHNV and CDR2 YYDKDF (reference sequence). The sequenced sample was PBMCs or a T cell subset sorted from them (not recorded which). The chain recombines TRBV15 with TRBJ2-7; D not certain. The receptor comes from an adult woman who had mild COVID-19 (a few samples of this study predate the infection). Cell type and time point are not known. As DNA, the CDR3 is TGTGCCACCAGCAGAGATGGGTCCGGGTTATACGAGCAGTACTTC. Translating gives CATSRDGSGLYEQYF.